The entry below gives a single T cell receptor (beta chain) sequence along with its context. There is no known antigen for this receptor. There are no base qualities to consult, and no much larger clone falls within one base. Library construction relied on the immunoSEQ multiplex PCR assay. The table comes from immuneACCESS by way of TCRdb, which keeps in-frame sequences with V and J called. Part of the clones is missing from these tables; in studies checked, under half for an unresolved V gene and the rest for unknown reasons. The sample table shows around 88,000 clones, and about 90% are seen once. The top ten constitute approximately 2% of the sample. The data derive from a study of T cell changes during pregnancy in multiple sclerosis (dated by TCRdb to about 2019). Notes on the research overall: The study looked at changes in the T cell repertoire across pregnancy in women with multiple sclerosis.

Reading the germline V gene (reference sequence) gives CDR1 LNHDA and CDR2 SQIVND. V loses 0 bases of germline sequence and J loses 4 bases, and the interval between the two ends is 16 bases. Its CDR3 holds 17 amino acids, cysteine through phenylalanine. Only the CDR3 portion is preserved as DNA: 51 bases, with reading frame beginning at the first base. The rearrangement combines TRBV19 with TRBJ2-1; 7 matching bases give a weak D call of TRBD2. Source: peripheral blood, taken after pregnancy. This receptor was taken from a female donor in good health, enrolled as a control in a pregnancy study. At the DNA level, the sequence is TGTGCCAGTAGTATAGATCGAGCGGGGAGGGGGTACAATGAGCAGTTCTTC. This codes for CASSIDRAGRGYNEQFF.